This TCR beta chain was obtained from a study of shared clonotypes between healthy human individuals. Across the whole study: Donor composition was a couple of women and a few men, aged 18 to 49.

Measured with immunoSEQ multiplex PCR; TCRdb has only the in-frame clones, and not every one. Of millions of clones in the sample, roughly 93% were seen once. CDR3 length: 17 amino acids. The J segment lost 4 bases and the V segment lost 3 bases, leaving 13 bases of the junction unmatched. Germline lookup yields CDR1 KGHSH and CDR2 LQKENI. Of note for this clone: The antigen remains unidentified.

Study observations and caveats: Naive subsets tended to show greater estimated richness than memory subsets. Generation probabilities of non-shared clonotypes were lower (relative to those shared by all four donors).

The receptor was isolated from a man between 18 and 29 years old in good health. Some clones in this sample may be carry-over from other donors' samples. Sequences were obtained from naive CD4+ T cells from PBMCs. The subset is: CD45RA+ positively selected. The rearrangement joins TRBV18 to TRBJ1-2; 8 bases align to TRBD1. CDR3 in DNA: TGTGCCAGCTCACCCAACTCAAAGACCGGGACAGGCTATGGCTACACCTTC. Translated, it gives CASSPNSKTGTGYGYTF.